Each of the 32 T cell receptor beta chains below was sequenced from the same sample in a study of blood T cell repertoires in COVID-19. Some clones are missing from TCRdb's copy, which holds only in-frame ones; the method was immunoSEQ multiplex PCR. The sample includes 200,000 to 250,000 clones, around 90% of them seen just once. Sequencing used peripheral blood. Every receptor here comes from a man in his 60s who had recovered from COVID-19.

The chain employs TRBV28 and TRBJ1-2; D not certain. This CDR3 is built from 13 residues. Germline V gives CDR1 MDHEN, CDR2 SYDVKM. Trimming removed 5 bases from V and 0 bases from J, with 7 bases in between. This CDR3 reads CASSVAANYGYTF. The CDR3 DNA reads TGTGCCAGCAGTGTGGCAGCTAACTATGGCTACACCTTC.

The genes are TRBV6-1 and TRBJ2-5; D remains ambiguous. The CDR3 covers 14 residues. Germline lookup yields CDR1 MNHNS and CDR2 SASEGT. Between the trimmed V and J ends, which lost 8 bases and 3 bases, there was a span of 16 bases. CDR3 nucleotide sequence: TGTGCCAGCCGGAGCAATAGCCCCGAAGAGACCCAGTACTTC. It specifies CASRSNSPEETQYF.

The chain combines TRBV19 with TRBJ2-7; the match to TRBD2 covers 13 bases. From germline, CDR1 is LNHDA and CDR2 SQIVND (reference sequence). Trimming took 5 bases from V and 1 from J; bases not matched to a gene: 5. The CDR3 length is 16 residues. The CDR3 DNA follows: TGTGCCAGTAGTCAAAGACTAGCGGGGGGTTCCTACGAGCAGTACTTC. It yields the protein CASSQRLAGGSYEQYF.

The V gene is TRBV9, the J gene TRBJ2-1; 8 bases align to TRBD2. This CDR3 region has 15 residues. The junction had 17 bases not matched to a gene; V was cut back by 9 bases and J by 9 bases. Germline CDR1 is SGDLS and CDR2 is YYNGEE. The CDR3 here is CAIKGPSGSRAEQFF. CDR3 in DNA: TGTGCCATCAAGGGTCCTAGCGGGTCCCGGGCTGAGCAGTTCTTC.

The DNA of the CDR3 is TGCGCCAGCAGCTTGGGGACAGGGGCCACCGGGGAGCTGTTTTTT. It translates to CASSLGTGATGELFF. The rearrangement joins TRBV5-1 to TRBJ2-2; 9 positions agree with TRBD1. The germline V gene encodes CDR1 SGHRS and CDR2 YFSETQ. The junction had 1 base not matched to a gene; V was cut back by 0 bases and J by 4 bases. The CDR3 covers 15 residues.

The chain employs TRBV11-2 and TRBJ2-2, with TRBD2 identical over 8 bases. The V gene end was trimmed by 5 bases and the J gene end by 7 bases; junction bases not matched to a gene: 15. CDR1 and CDR2 (germline): SGHAT, FQNNGV. The CDR3 has 17 residues. The CDR3 DNA sequence: TGTGCCAGCAGCCCCCTTTATGTACTAGCGGCTTTCGGGGAGCTGTTTTTT. Its protein is CASSPLYVLAAFGELFF.

The V and J genes are TRBV7-9 and TRBJ2-3, with TRBD1 matching 9 bases. V trimming: 8 bases; J trimming: 4 bases; junction bases outside the gene matches: 10. From germline, CDR1 is SEHNR and CDR2 FQNEAQ (reference sequence). This CDR3 has 15 amino acids. The CDR3 loop is CASFPGQGIPDTQYF. The CDR3 nucleotides are TGTGCCAGCTTCCCCGGACAGGGGATCCCAGATACGCAGTATTTT.

V is TRBV13 and J is TRBJ2-2; 7 positions match TRBD1. CDR3 length: 15 residues. The V and J ends lost 3 bases and 8 bases, in that order; junction bases with no gene match: 9. CDR1 and CDR2 (germline): PRHDT, FYEKMQ (reference sequence). The CDR3 loop reads CASSFPDRVKGELFF. In nucleotides, the CDR3 is TGTGCCAGCAGCTTCCCTGACAGGGTGAAGGGGGAGCTGTTTTTT.

The V call is TRBV27, the J call TRBJ2-1; D perhaps matches TRBD2 (5 bases). Germline V gene sequence: CDR1 MNHEY, CDR2 SMNVEV (reference sequence). CDR3 length: 15 residues. V was cut by 5 bases and J by 8 bases, with 19 bases left in between. DNA of the CDR3: TGTGCCAGCAGTCCGTTTACGGGATCGAAAGATGAGCAGTTCTTC. Translating it yields CASSPFTGSKDEQFF.

The CDR3 protein is CAGTSGRAGEQFF. As DNA, the CDR3 is TGTGCCGGCACTAGCGGGAGGGCAGGCGAGCAGTTCTTC. The chain employs TRBV6-5 and TRBJ2-1, with 13 bases fitting TRBD2. Germline V CDR1 and CDR2: MNHEY, SVGAGI. The CDR3 runs to 13 residues. V was pared by 11 bases and J by 10 bases, with 8 bases of the junction left unmatched.

This rearrangement joins TRBV28 to TRBJ2-5; 8 nucleotides agree with TRBD1. CDR3 length: 14 amino acids. The germline gives CDR1 MDHEN, CDR2 SYDVKM. Germline trimming cut 3 bases from V and 5 bases from J; bases unmatched to any gene: 5. The CDR3 DNA sequence: TGTGCCAGCAGTTTTTCAGGGGGCGGGGAGACCCAGTACTTC. The encoded protein is CASSFSGGGETQYF.

This clone was recorded a few times. This chain uses TRBV9 with TRBJ1-2; 7 bases align to TRBD1. CDR3 length: 15 residues. Germline CDR1 SGDLS, CDR2 YYNGEE. J lost 5 bases, V lost 0 bases, and 7 bases had no gene match. The CDR3 sequence: CASSVASGTAYGYTF. DNA of the CDR3: TGTGCCAGCAGCGTAGCCTCAGGGACAGCATATGGCTACACCTTC.

The chain uses TRBV5-4 and TRBJ2-6; weak D call: TRBD2 (5 bases). The V and J ends lost 2 bases and 2 bases respectively, with 8 bases between them. The CDR3 runs to 15 residues. Germline assignment: CDR1 SGHNT and CDR2 YYREEE (reference sequence). The DNA for the CDR3 is TGTGCCAGCAGCTTCGACGGGGCTGGGGCCAACGTCCTGACTTTC. This encodes CASSFDGAGANVLTF.

The rearrangement joins TRBV24-1 to TRBJ2-7, with 7 bases aligning to TRBD1. V was pared by 4 bases and J by 1 base, with 3 bases of the junction left unmatched. The germline gives CDR1 KGHDR, CDR2 SFDVKD. This CDR3 spans 14 amino acids. The CDR3, as DNA: TGTGCCACCAGTGAAGGGACAGTTTCCTACGAGCAGTACTTC. Translated: CATSEGTVSYEQYF.

The chain has TRBV28 and TRBJ1-5; D gene uncertain. V dropped 6 bases and J dropped 3 bases, with 15 bases sitting between them. Per germline, CDR1 MDHEN and CDR2 SYDVKM. This CDR3 is built from 15 residues. In DNA, the CDR3 is TGTGCCAGCAGCTTACTCGGGATAATCAATCAGCCCCAGCATTTT. It specifies CASSLLGIINQPQHF.

This chain joins TRBV13 and TRBJ2-2; 10 bases agree with TRBD2. In germline, CDR1 is PRHDT, CDR2 FYEKMQ (reference sequence). The J segment lost 6 bases and the V segment lost 5 bases, leaving 6 bases of the junction unmatched. This CDR3 has 15 residues. Here the CDR3 reads CASSPLAGSAGELFF. The CDR3 DNA is TGTGCCAGCAGCCCACTAGCGGGATCCGCCGGGGAGCTGTTTTTT.

This chain uses TRBV7-2 with TRBJ2-4, with 8 bases lining up with TRBD2. The CDR3 totals 15 residues. The ends lost 1 base at V and 8 bases at J; junction bases unmatched: 7. Germline-derived CDR1 and CDR2 are SGHTA and FQGNSA. This CDR3 is CASSLDPGGRDIQYF. Here the CDR3 DNA reads TGTGCCAGCAGCTTAGACCCGGGGGGGCGCGACATTCAGTACTTC.

This clone came up once. The chain couples TRBV6-1 to TRBJ2-2, with no clear D. The CDR3 extends over 14 amino acids. Trimming stripped 3 bases from V and 5 bases from J, with 10 bases between. CDR1 and CDR2 (germline): MNHNS, SASEGT. The CDR3 loop reads CASSEPRRTGELFF. The CDR3 nucleotides read TGTGCCAGCAGTGAGCCGAGGCGTACCGGGGAGCTGTTTTTT.

This clone was recorded only once. J is TRBJ1-1 and V is TRBV19; TRBD1 agrees at 7 bases. The CDR3 has 14 residues. V was pared by 3 bases and J by 11 bases, with 12 bases of the junction left unmatched. The germline CDR1 and CDR2 sequences are LNHDA and SQIVND (reference sequence). The CDR3 region has the DNA TGTGCCAGTAGTATCCGGGACAGCCAAGGACGGGCTTTCTTT. This translates into CASSIRDSQGRAFF.

This clone was seen only once. The rearrangement joins TRBV14 to TRBJ1-6; the match to TRBD1 covers 10 bases. CDR1 and CDR2 from the germline V gene are SGHDN and FVKESK. The V and J ends lost 4 bases and 10 bases, in that order; junction bases with no gene match: 4. The CDR3 runs 14 residues. The CDR3, as DNA: TGTGCCAGCAGCCGGACAGGGGGTTTCTCACCCCTCCACTTT. Its protein is CASSRTGGFSPLHF. Together with reference TRBV14 and TRBJ1-6, the CDR3 gives the full variable domain: EAGVTQFPSHSVIEKGQTVTLRCDPISGHDNLYWYRRVMGKEIKFLLHFVKESKQDESGMPNNRFLAERTGGTYSTLKVQPAELEDSGVYFCASSRTGGFSPLHFGNGTRLTVT.

The J gene is TRBJ1-1, the V gene TRBV19, with TRBD1 matching over 9 bases. The ends lost 5 bases at V and 5 bases at J; junction bases unmatched: 6. In germline, CDR1 is LNHDA, CDR2 SQIVND (reference sequence). The CDR3 consists of 14 residues. The CDR3 region has the DNA TGTGCCAGTAGTTCCGACAGGGGGTCAACTGAAGCTTTCTTT. Protein: CASSSDRGSTEAFF. Filled out from reference TRBV19 and TRBJ1-1, the complete variable domain reads DGGITQSPKYLFRKEGQNVTLSCEQNLNHDAMYWYRQDPGQGLRLIYYSQIVNDFQKGDIAEGYSVSREKKESFPLTVTSAQKNPTAFYLCASSSDRGSTEAFFGQGTRLTVV.

This clone showed up just once. This sequence joins TRBV18 and TRBJ2-2; D may be TRBD1 (5 bases). Trimming removed 3 bases at V and 0 bases at J, with 11 bases between. Germline CDR1 is KGHSH and CDR2 is LQKENI. The CDR3 runs to 16 residues. The DNA of the CDR3 is TGTGCCAGCTCACCCTGGGGCGGAGCGAACACCGGGGAGCTGTTTTTT. Encoded protein: CASSPWGGANTGELFF.

V gene TRBV18 combines with J gene TRBJ2-1; the match to TRBD2 covers 10 bases. Germline V gene data show CDR1 as KGHSH and CDR2 as LQKENI. The trim removed 3 bases at V and 6 bases at J, leaving 5 bases unmatched. The CDR3 sequence is 15 residues long. CDR3 in DNA: TGTGCCAGCTCACCCCAGCGGGGGGGCGTCAATGAGCAGTTCTTC. It specifies CASSPQRGGVNEQFF.

Only one count was recorded for this clone. The chain links TRBV5-8 to TRBJ1-2; perhaps TRBD1 as D (6 bases). CDR1 SGHTS and CDR2 YDEGEE come from the germline V gene. The CDR3 is made up of 15 amino acids. V was trimmed by 5 bases and J by 3 bases, leaving 17 bases between them. CDR3 in DNA: TGTGCCAGCAGGTCGGCGGGGGGCCAATACTATGGCTACACCTTC. Its translation is CASRSAGGQYYGYTF. Looking up the rest from reference TRBV5-8 and TRBJ1-2 gives the full variable domain: EAGVTQSPTHLIKTRGQQATLRCSPISGHTSVYWYQQALGLGLQFLLWYDEGEERNRGNFPPRFSGRQFPNYSSELNVNALELEDSALYLCASRSAGGQYYGYTFGSGTRLTVV.

CDR3 sequence reads: CASSQRSGQGPYGYTF. The DNA for the CDR3 is TGCGCCAGCAGTCAAAGATCGGGACAGGGACCCTATGGCTACACCTTC. The chain carries TRBV4-3 and TRBJ1-2; 9 nucleotides agree with TRBD1. CDR3 length: 16 amino acids. The J segment lost 4 bases and the V segment lost 6 bases, leaving 12 bases of the junction unmatched. Germline CDR1 reads LGHNA; CDR2 reads YSLEER.

V and J are TRBV2 and TRBJ2-6; D remains ambiguous. Germline CDR1 reads SNHLY; CDR2 reads FYNNEI. This CDR3 has 15 amino acids. Trimming stripped 7 bases from V and 2 bases from J, with 12 bases between. CDR3 sequence: CASNAGLTGANVLTF. CDR3 sequence (DNA): TGTGCCAGCAATGCAGGTCTGACTGGGGCCAACGTCCTGACTTTC.

This chain uses TRBV18 with TRBJ1-5; D perhaps matches TRBD1 (6 bases). Trimming removed 3 bases from V and 7 bases from J, with 16 bases in between. Germline V gene data show CDR1 as KGHSH and CDR2 as LQKENI. The CDR3 runs 15 residues. This CDR3 reads CASSPLTGRDQPQHF. In DNA form, the CDR3 reads TGTGCCAGCTCACCTTTAACAGGGCGCGACCAGCCCCAGCATTTT.

The chain combines TRBV7-2 with TRBJ2-4; 9 nucleotides line up with TRBD1. The V segment lost 5 bases and the J segment 7 bases; nucleotides outside the gene matches: 9. The CDR3 sequence is 15 residues long. Germline CDR1 and CDR2: SGHTA and FQGNSA. The DNA for the CDR3 is TGTGCCAGCAGCCCAGACTCCGGGACAGGGAACATTCAGTACTTC. Translating it yields CASSPDSGTGNIQYF.

V and J are TRBV9 and TRBJ1-1; the match to TRBD1 covers 9 bases. The CDR3 runs to 17 residues. J was trimmed by 1 base and V by 3 bases; bases with no gene match: 10. Germline V gene data show CDR1 as SGDLS and CDR2 as YYNGEE. CDR3: CASSATTGGTGNTEAFF. The CDR3 nucleotides read TGTGCCAGCAGCGCAACAACAGGGGGCACTGGGAACACTGAAGCTTTCTTT.

The V and J genes are TRBV7-8 and TRBJ2-7, with 10 bases that match TRBD2. This CDR3 contains 16 residues. Losses at the gene ends were 0 bases for V and 2 bases for J; bases not matched to a gene: 4. CDR1 SGHVS and CDR2 FQNEAQ come from the germline V gene. CDR3 sequence: CASSLASGRTTYEQYF. CDR3 nucleotide sequence: TGTGCCAGCAGCTTAGCTAGCGGGAGGACCACCTACGAGCAGTACTTC.

The chain is built from TRBV10-3 and TRBJ1-4, with no clear D. Trimming cost V 6 bases and J 8 bases, with 13 bases left between them. Germline loops: CDR1 ENHRY, CDR2 SYGVKD. The CDR3 is 13 residues long. The CDR3 coding sequence is TGTGCCATCAGCCTAACGGGGAAGGAAAAACTGTTTTTT. The encoded protein is CAISLTGKEKLFF.

V gene TRBV5-4 combines with J gene TRBJ2-4; TRBD2 matches at 11 bases. Germline loops: CDR1 SGHNT, CDR2 YYREEE (reference sequence). J was trimmed by 6 bases and V by 6 bases; bases with no gene match: 23. The CDR3 has 20 amino acids. DNA for the CDR3: TGTGCCAGCACCGCATTATGGGGGACTAGCGGCCTTCTCGGAGGAAACATTCAGTACTTC. Its protein product is CASTALWGTSGLLGGNIQYF.